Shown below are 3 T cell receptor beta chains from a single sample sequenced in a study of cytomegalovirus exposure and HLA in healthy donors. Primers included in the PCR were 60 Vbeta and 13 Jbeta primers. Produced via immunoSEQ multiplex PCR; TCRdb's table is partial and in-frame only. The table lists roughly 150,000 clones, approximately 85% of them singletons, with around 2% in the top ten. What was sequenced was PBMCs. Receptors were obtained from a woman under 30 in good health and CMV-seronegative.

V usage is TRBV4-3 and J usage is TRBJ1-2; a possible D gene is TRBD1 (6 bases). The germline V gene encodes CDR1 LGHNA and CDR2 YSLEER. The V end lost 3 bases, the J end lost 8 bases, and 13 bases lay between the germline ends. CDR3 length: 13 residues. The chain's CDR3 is CASSQSTGSGYTF. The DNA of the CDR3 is TGCGCCAGCAGCCAGAGTACAGGGTCCGGCTACACCTTC.

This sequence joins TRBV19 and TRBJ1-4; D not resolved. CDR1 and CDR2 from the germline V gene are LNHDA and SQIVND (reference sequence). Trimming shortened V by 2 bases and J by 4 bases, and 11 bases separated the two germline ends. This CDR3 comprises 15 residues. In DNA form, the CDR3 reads TGTGCCAGTAGTATAAGAACAGCCTTTAATGAAAAACTGTTTTTT. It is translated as CASSIRTAFNEKLFF.

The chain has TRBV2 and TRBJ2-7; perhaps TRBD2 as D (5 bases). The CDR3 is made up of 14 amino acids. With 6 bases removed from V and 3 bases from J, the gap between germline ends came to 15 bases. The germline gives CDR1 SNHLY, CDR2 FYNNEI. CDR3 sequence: CASRTPYGDYEQYF. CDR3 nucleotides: TGTGCCAGCAGGACGCCCTACGGGGACTACGAGCAGTACTTC.